The rows below give T cell receptor beta chains drawn from one sample of a study of cytomegalovirus exposure and HLA in healthy donors. Sequencing used immunoSEQ multiplex PCR; TCRdb keeps in-frame clones, though not all of them. The data show under 250,000 clones, with over 65% seen just once and over 0.55% held by the top ten. Sequencing used PBMCs. Receptors were obtained from a man aged 18 to 35 in good health and CMV-seronegative. Both conserved end residues are trimmed from each CDR3. Each record gives: J gene, V gene, D gene, CDR3 protein. A D gene is named only where the DNA matches it firmly.

TRBJ2-4 TRBV4-1 TRBD2 ASSPGLAGGPRAKNIQY
TRBJ1-1 TRBV7-9 - ASLGGESGTEAF
TRBJ1-5 TRBV21-1 - ASSKAQSPLGLLLSSNQPQH
TRBJ2-7 TRBV2 - ASSDNPAGPYEQY
TRBJ1-5 TRBV19 TRBD1 ASSISGGLNQPQH
TRBJ2-1 TRBV2 - ASSAAAVVSNEQF
TRBJ2-7 TRBV4-2 TRBD2 ASSHERGGYEQY
TRBJ2-7 TRBV6-5 TRBD1 ASRPSGTGDYEQY
TRBJ2-2 TRBV6-1 TRBD2 ASLAGTGELF
TRBJ1-2 TRBV18 - ASSLLGSWGYT
TRBJ1-2 TRBV25-1 TRBD1 ASSANSGTGIYGYT
TRBJ2-1 TRBV4-1 TRBD2 ASSLASGTYNEQF
TRBJ2-1 TRBV11-2 TRBD2 ASSLLADVNYNEQF
TRBJ1-5 TRBV4-1 - ASSQDSGQPQH
- TRBV5-1 TRBD1 ASRTGYNEQY